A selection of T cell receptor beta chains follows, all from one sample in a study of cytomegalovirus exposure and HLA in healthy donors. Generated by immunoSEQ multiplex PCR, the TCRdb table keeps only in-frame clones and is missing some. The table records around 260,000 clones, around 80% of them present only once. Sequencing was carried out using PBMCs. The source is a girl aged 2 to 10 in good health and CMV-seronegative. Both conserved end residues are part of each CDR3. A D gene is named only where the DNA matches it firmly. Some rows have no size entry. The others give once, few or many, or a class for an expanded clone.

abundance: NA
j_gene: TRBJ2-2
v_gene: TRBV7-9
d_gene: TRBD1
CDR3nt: TGTGCCAGCAGACGAATTTTACGGGACAGGGAAAACACCGGGGAGCTGTTTTTT
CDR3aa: CASRRILRDRENTGELFF

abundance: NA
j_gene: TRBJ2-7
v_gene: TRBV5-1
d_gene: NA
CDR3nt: TGCGCCAGCAGCCTCACTAGTTCGCCTAAGGAGCAGTACTTC
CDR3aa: CASSLTSSPKEQYF

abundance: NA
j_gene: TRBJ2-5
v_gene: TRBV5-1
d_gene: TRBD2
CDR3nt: TGCGCCAGCAGCTTGGAGGGTAGCGGGGGGCTAGAGACCCAGTACTTC
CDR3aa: CASSLEGSGGLETQYF

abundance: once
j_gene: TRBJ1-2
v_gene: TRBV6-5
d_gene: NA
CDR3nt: TGTGCCAGCAGTTACGACAAAAACTATGGCTACACCTTC
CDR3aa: CASSYDKNYGYTF

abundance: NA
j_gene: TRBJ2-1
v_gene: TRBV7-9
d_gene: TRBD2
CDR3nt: TGTGCCAGCAGCTCCCCTTTTCTAGCGGGGGGGAACAATGAGCAGTTCTTC
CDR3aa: CASSSPFLAGGNNEQFF

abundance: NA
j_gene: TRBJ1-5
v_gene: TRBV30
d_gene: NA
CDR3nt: TGTGCCTGGAGTCCCTGGGGAAGGGAGGCTCAGCCCCAGCATTTT
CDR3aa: CAWSPWGREAQPQHF

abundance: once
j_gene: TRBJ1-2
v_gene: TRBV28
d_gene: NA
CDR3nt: TGTGCCAGCAGTTCCTTTTTTTCGGGCTACACCTTC
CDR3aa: CASSSFFSGYTF

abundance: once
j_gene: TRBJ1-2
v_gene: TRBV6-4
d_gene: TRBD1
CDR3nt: TGTGCCAGCAGTTCCGTGCAGGGGGCAGTCTATGGCTACACCTTC
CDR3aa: CASSSVQGAVYGYTF

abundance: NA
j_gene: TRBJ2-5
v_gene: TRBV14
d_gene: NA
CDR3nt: TGTGCCAGCAGCCAAGATATCATGACTCCCTGGGCCCAGTACTTC
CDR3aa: CASSQDIMTPWAQYF

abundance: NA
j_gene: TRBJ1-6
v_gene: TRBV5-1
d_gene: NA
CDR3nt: TGCGCCAGCAGCTTCCTTGAGGCTGGCGATAATTCACCCCTCCACTTT
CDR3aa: CASSFLEAGDNSPLHF

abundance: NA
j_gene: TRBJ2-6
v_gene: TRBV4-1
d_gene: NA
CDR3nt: TGCGCCAGCAGCCAAGTATGGCCTAGCGAATTCTCTGGGGCCAACGTCCTGACTTTC
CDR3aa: CASSQVWPSEFSGANVLTF

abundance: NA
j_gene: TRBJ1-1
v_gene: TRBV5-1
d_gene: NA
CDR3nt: TGCGCCAGCAGCCCCGTTGACTACCTTCTCAACACTGAAGCTTTCTTT
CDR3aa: CASSPVDYLLNTEAFF

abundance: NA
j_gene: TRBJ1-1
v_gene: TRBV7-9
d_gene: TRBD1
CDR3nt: TGTGCCAGCAGCCGAACGACAGGGTCCGGCACTGAAGCTTTCTTT
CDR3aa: CASSRTTGSGTEAFF

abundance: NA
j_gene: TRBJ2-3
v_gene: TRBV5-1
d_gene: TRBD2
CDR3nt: TGCGCCAGCAGCTTGGGAGGGAGGGCCACAGATACGCAGTATTTT
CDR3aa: CASSLGGRATDTQYF

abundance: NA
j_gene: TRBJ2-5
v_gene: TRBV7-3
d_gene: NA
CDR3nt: TGTGCCAGCAGCTCCGCTAGGTCAGAGACCCAGTACTTC
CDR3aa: CASSSARSETQYF

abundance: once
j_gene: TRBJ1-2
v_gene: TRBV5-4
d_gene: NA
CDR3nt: TGTGCCAGCAGCCCTACTGCCGGGGTTGGGGGCTACACCTTC
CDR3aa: CASSPTAGVGGYTF

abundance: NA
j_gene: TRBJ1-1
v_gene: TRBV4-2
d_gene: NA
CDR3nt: TGTGCCAGCAGCAACCCAGACAGAAAAAACACTGAAGCTTTCTTT
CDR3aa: CASSNPDRKNTEAFF

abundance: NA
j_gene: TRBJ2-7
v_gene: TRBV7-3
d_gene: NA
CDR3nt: TGTGCCAGCGCCCCCGGGGCAGGGACTGGCTACGAGCAGTACTTC
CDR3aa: CASAPGAGTGYEQYF

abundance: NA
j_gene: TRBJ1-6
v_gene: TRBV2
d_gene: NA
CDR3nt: TGTGCCAGCAGTCTCGATATCGACAGATATTCACCCCTCCACTTT
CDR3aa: CASSLDIDRYSPLHF

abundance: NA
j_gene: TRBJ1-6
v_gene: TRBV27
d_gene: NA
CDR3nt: TGTGCCAGCAGCCAAAATACCCCACTCTACGGGAGGAATTCACCCCTCCACTTT
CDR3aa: CASSQNTPLYGRNSPLHF

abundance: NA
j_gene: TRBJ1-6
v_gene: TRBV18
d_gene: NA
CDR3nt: TGTGCCAGCTCACCACCAGGGGATAATTCACCCCTCCACTTT
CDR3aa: CASSPPGDNSPLHF

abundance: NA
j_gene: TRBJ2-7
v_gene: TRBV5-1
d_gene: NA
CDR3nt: TGCGCCAGCAGCCTGGACTCGTACTCCCAAAACTACGAGCAGTACTTC
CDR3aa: CASSLDSYSQNYEQYF

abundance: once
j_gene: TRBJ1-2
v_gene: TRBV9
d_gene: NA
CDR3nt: TGTGCCAGCAGCGTAGGGCAGGGCTATGGCTACACCTTC
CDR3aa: CASSVGQGYGYTF

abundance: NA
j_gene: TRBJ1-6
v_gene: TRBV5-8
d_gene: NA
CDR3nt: TGTGCCAGCAGCCGACAGAAAGTAATTTCACCCCTCCACTTT
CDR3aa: CASSRQKVISPLHF

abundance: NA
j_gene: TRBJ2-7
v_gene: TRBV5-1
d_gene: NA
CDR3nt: TGCGCCAGCAGCTTGGGGGTGGCCGGGTGGCACGAGCAGTACTTC
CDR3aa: CASSLGVAGWHEQYF

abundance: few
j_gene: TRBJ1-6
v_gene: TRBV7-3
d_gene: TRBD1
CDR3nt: TGTGCCAGCAGCTTGACCGGGACAGGCAGAAATTCACCCCTCCACTTT
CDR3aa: CASSLTGTGRNSPLHF

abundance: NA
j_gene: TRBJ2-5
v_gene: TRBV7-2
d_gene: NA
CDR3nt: TGTGCCAGCAGCTTACTCTTCGAGACCCAGTACTTC
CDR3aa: CASSLLFETQYF

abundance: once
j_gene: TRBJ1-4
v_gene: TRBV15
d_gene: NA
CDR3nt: TGTGCCACCAGCAGAGTCGGGGGGACGAATGAAAAACTGTTTTTT
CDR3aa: CATSRVGGTNEKLFF

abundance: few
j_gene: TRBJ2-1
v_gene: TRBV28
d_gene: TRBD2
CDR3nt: TGTGCCAGCGTCCTAGCGGGAGCCTACAATGAGCAGTTCTTC
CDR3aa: CASVLAGAYNEQFF

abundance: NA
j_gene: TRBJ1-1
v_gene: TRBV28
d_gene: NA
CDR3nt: TGTGCCAGCAGTATCACTTTTTCTCCTGAAGCTTTCTTT
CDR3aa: CASSITFSPEAFF

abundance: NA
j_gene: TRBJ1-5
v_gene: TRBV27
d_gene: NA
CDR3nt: TGTGCCAGCCCAAAACAAAAAGGGGGCAATCAGCCCCAGCATTTT
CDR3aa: CASPKQKGGNQPQHF

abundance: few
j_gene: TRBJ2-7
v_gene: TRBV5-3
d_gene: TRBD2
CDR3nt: TGTGCCAGAAGCCAGGGACTAGCCGTCTACGAGCAGTACTTC
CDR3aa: CARSQGLAVYEQYF

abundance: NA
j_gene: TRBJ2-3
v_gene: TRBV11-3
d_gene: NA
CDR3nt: TGTGCCAGCAGCCGTAACACCTTCACAGATACGCAGTATTTT
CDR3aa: CASSRNTFTDTQYF

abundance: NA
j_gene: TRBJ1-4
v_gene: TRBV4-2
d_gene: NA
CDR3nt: TGTGCCAGCAGCCAATATGGTAGCTCTGCAACTAATGAAAAACTGTTTTTT
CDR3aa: CASSQYGSSATNEKLFF

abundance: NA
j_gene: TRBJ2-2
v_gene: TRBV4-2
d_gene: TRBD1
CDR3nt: TGTGCCAGCAGCTCACGGACAGGGGCTTCCGGGGAGCTGTTTTTT
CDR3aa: CASSSRTGASGELFF

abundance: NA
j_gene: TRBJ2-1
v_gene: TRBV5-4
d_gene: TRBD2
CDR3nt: TGTGCCAGCAGCCTAACTAGCGGCCTGGAGCAGTTCTTC
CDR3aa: CASSLTSGLEQFF

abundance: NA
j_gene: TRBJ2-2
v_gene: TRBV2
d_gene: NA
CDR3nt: TGTGCCAGCAGTGAAGAGAGTACCGGGGAGCTGTTTTTT
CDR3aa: CASSEESTGELFF

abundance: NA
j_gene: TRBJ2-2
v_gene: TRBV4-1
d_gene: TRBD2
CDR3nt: TGCGCCAGCAGCCAGGGACTAGGATCGGCCGGGGAGCTGTTTTTT
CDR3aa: CASSQGLGSAGELFF

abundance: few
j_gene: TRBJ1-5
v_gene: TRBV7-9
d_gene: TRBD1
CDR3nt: TGTTCCAGCAGCGCCGGGGGGACAGGGGTAGGGAATCAGCCCCAGCATTTT
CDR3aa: CSSSAGGTGVGNQPQHF

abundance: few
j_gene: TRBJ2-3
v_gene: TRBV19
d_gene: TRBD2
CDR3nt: TGTGCCAGTAGTTTCGGCGGGGGGACGTATACGCAGTATTTT
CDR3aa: CASSFGGGTYTQYF

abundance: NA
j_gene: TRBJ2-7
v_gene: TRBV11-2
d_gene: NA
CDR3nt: TGTGCCAGCAGCTCCCCATCCTACGAGCAGTACTTC
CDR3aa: CASSSPSYEQYF

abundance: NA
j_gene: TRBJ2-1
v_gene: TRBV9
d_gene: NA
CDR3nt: TGTGCCAGCAGCGGGATGGGCGGGGCTTCCTACAATGAGCAGTTCTTC
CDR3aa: CASSGMGGASYNEQFF

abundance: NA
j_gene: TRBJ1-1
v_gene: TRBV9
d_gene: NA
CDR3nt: TGTGCCAGCAACGCCTTCGGGAGCGGCACTGAAGCTTTCTTT
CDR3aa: CASNAFGSGTEAFF

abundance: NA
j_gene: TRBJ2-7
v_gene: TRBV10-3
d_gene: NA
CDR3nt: TGTGCCACCGCCAGGGCCTCCTACGAGCAGTACTTC
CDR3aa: CATARASYEQYF

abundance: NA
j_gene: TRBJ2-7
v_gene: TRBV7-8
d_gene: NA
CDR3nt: TGTGCCAGCAGCGTTTCTCAGGGGAACTACGAGCAGTACTTC
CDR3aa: CASSVSQGNYEQYF